A selection of T cell receptor beta chains follows, all from one sample in a study of blood T cell repertoires in COVID-19. Profiled with immunoSEQ multiplex PCR; TCRdb holds only in-frame clones, not every one. The profile shows about 310,000 clones, over 75% of them singletons. Sequencing was done on a sample of peripheral blood. Receptors were obtained from a woman between 45 and 60 years old who had recovered from COVID-19. CDR3s include the opening cysteine and the closing phenylalanine or tryptophan. The D gene is left open where the match is weak. Clone size is not always given. Where it is, it says once, few, many or a class for expanded clones.

d_gene	v_gene	j_gene	abundance	CDR3aa	CDR3nt
TRBD1	TRBV28	TRBJ1-1	-	CASSITGEAFF	TGTGCCAGCAGCATAACAGGGGAGGCTTTCTTT
TRBD2	TRBV7-3	TRBJ2-5	-	CASSCYSGSLGETQYF	TGTGCCAGCAGCTGCTATAGCGGGAGTTTAGGAGAGACCCAGTACTTC
-	TRBV19	TRBJ2-1	-	CASSIRFSSSYNEQFF	TGTGCCAGTAGTATAAGGTTTTCTAGCTCCTACAATGAGCAGTTCTTC
-	TRBV19	TRBJ1-3	-	CASSIDNRRGNTIYF	TGTGCCAGTAGTATTGACAACAGAAGAGGAAACACCATATATTTT
-	TRBV19	TRBJ2-1	-	CASSVQTGNSYNEQFF	TGTGCCAGTAGTGTACAGACAGGCAACTCCTACAATGAGCAGTTCTTC
-	TRBV29-1	TRBJ2-3	once	CSVGTGTSTDTQYF	TGCAGCGTGGGGACCGGGACTAGCACAGATACGCAGTATTTT
-	TRBV7-9	TRBJ1-1	-	CASSPSPTGGNTEAFF	TGTGCCAGCAGCCCCAGCCCAACCGGCGGGAACACTGAAGCTTTCTTT
TRBD1	TRBV7-2	TRBJ1-2	-	CASSLTPGQGYGYTF	TGTGCCAGCAGCTTGACACCGGGACAGGGCTATGGCTACACCTTC
TRBD1	TRBV4-2	TRBJ1-4	once	CASSPVLGQGGDEKLFF	TGTGCCAGCAGCCCAGTCCTTGGACAGGGAGGTGATGAAAAACTGTTTTTT
-	TRBV4-3	TRBJ1-2	-	CASSQARQSDNYGYTF	TGCGCCAGCAGCCAGGCAAGACAGAGCGATAACTATGGCTACACCTTC
TRBD1	TRBV19	TRBJ1-2	-	CASSTDRVDGYTF	TGTGCCAGTAGTACGGACAGGGTGGATGGCTACACCTTC
TRBD1	TRBV4-1	TRBJ1-5	-	CASSHYGQAGQPQHF	TGCGCCAGCAGCCACTACGGACAGGCCGGTCAGCCCCAGCATTTT
TRBD1	TRBV6-2/TRBV6-3	TRBJ1-3	-	CASSFLRTGLSGNTIYF	TGTGCCAGCAGTTTTTTACGGACAGGACTCTCTGGAAACACCATATATTTT
-	TRBV28	TRBJ1-5	few	CASSLVRETQPQHF	TGTGCCAGCAGTTTAGTGCGGGAAACTCAGCCCCAGCATTTT
TRBD1	TRBV6-5	TRBJ2-7	once	CASTGQALSYEQYF	TGTGCCAGCACAGGACAGGCCTTATCCTACGAGCAGTACTTC
-	TRBV5-8	TRBJ1-2	-	CASSLGQHYGYTF	TGTGCCAGCAGCTTGGGACAGCACTATGGCTACACCTTC
TRBD2	TRBV28	TRBJ2-7	-	CASSLSGGRIEQYF	TGTGCCAGCAGTTTATCGGGAGGGCGAATCGAGCAGTACTTC
-	TRBV19	TRBJ1-3	-	CASSVKFLDTHSGNTIYF	TGTGCCAGTAGTGTGAAATTCTTGGACACCCACTCTGGAAACACCATATATTTT
-	TRBV9	TRBJ1-1	-	CASSVLSDGGEAFF	TGTGCCAGCAGCGTTCTTTCAGACGGAGGGGAAGCTTTCTTT
TRBD1	TRBV28	TRBJ1-5	-	CASSFNRGQARNQPQHF	TGTGCCAGCAGTTTTAATCGGGGACAGGCGAGGAATCAGCCCCAGCATTTT
-	TRBV19	TRBJ1-1	-	CASTPRGTEAFF	TGTGCCAGTACCCCGCGTGGCACTGAAGCTTTCTTT
-	TRBV27	TRBJ1-1	-	CASSLEGAMSTEAFF	TGTGCCAGCAGTCTAGAAGGGGCAATGAGCACTGAAGCTTTCTTT
-	TRBV9	TRBJ1-1	once	CASSVTRNTEAFF	TGTGCCAGCAGCGTAACACGGAACACTGAAGCTTTCTTT
TRBD2	TRBV7-2	TRBJ2-7	-	CASSLGLATYEQYF	TGTGCCAGCAGCTTAGGACTAGCCACCTACGAGCAGTACTTC
TRBD2	TRBV11-2	TRBJ2-7	-	CASSAGSSGSHEQYF	TGTGCCAGCAGCGCTGGGTCAAGCGGGAGCCACGAGCAGTACTTC
-	TRBV18	TRBJ2-3	-	CASSPAGSTDTQYF	TGTGCCAGCTCACCGGCGGGGAGCACAGATACGCAGTATTTT
-	TRBV30	TRBJ2-5	-	CAWSAGGETQYF	TGTGCCTGGAGTGCAGGAGGTGAGACCCAGTACTTC